This T cell receptor (beta chain) appears in the sequencing data of a study of cytomegalovirus exposure and HLA in healthy donors. Findings and caveats of the study: Per published reports, the classifier diagnosed cytomegalovirus status with high specificity and sensitivity. Most TCR beta V segments were productive about 87% or about 30% of the time in an earlier analysis.

The PCR employed 60 Vbeta primers together with 13 Jbeta primers. Generated by immunoSEQ multiplex PCR, the TCRdb table keeps only in-frame clones and is missing some. The data hold about 140,000 clones, with roughly 74% observed a single time. As for this clone: Its antigen is currently unknown.

There are 14 residues in the CDR3. Per the germline V gene, CDR1 is SGDLS and CDR2 is YYNGEE. V was clipped by 3 bases and J by 6 bases, with 15 bases between them. This receptor was taken from a man aged 35 to 55 in good health and CMV-seronegative. The source material was PBMCs. This chain connects TRBV9 to TRBJ1-1, with D possibly being TRBD1 (5 bases). For the CDR3, the DNA is TGTGCCAGCAGCGCCAGACAGACCGGCGCTGAAGCTTTCTTT. It yields the protein CASSARQTGAEAFF.